These T cell receptor beta chains were read from a single sample in a study of beta chain features in type 1 diabetes. The protocol was immunoSEQ multiplex PCR, while the TCRdb copy is restricted to in-frame clones and leaves out a portion. The table includes about 160,000 clones, approximately 8.8% detected once. The sequenced sample was central memory CD4+ T cells from blood. The receptors shown here come from a woman aged 30 to 39 with type 1 diabetes. Each CDR3 is given with its conserved first and last residue. D genes are given only for firm matches. The size field is filled for only some rows; it gives once, few, many or a size class.

v_call: TRBV19
clone_size: few
j_call: TRBJ2-3
d_call: TRBD2
cdr3_aa: CASSISLSGRRGDTQYF
cdr3_nt: TGTGCCAGTAGTATATCTCTCAGCGGGAGGCGAGGAGATACGCAGTATTTT

v_call: TRBV28
clone_size: -
j_call: TRBJ1-4
d_call: -
cdr3_aa: CASSSSSATNEKLFF
cdr3_nt: TGTGCCAGCAGTTCGTCCTCAGCAACTAATGAAAAACTGTTTTTT

v_call: TRBV7-2
clone_size: -
j_call: TRBJ1-2
d_call: TRBD1
cdr3_aa: CASSRDSTNYGYTF
cdr3_nt: TGTGCCAGCAGCCGGGACAGTACTAACTATGGCTACACCTTC

v_call: TRBV7-2
clone_size: -
j_call: TRBJ2-3
d_call: TRBD2
cdr3_aa: CASSPNSGSSTDTQYF
cdr3_nt: TGTGCCAGCAGCCCCAATAGCGGGTCTAGCACAGATACGCAGTATTTT

v_call: TRBV2
clone_size: few
j_call: TRBJ2-2
d_call: TRBD2
cdr3_aa: CASSILAGGSGELFF
cdr3_nt: TGTGCCAGCAGCATCCTAGCGGGAGGGTCCGGGGAGCTGTTTTTT

v_call: TRBV18
clone_size: -
j_call: TRBJ1-5
d_call: TRBD1
cdr3_aa: CASSPGQGFQPQHF
cdr3_nt: TGTGCCAGCTCACCGGGACAGGGATTTCAGCCCCAGCATTTT

v_call: TRBV19
clone_size: few
j_call: TRBJ2-7
d_call: -
cdr3_aa: CASSRGTDREQYF
cdr3_nt: TGTGCCAGTAGTCGGGGAACCGACCGCGAGCAGTACTTC

v_call: TRBV19
clone_size: few
j_call: TRBJ1-1
d_call: -
cdr3_aa: CASRFRDLDTEAFF
cdr3_nt: TGTGCCAGTAGATTTAGGGACTTGGACACTGAAGCTTTCTTT

v_call: TRBV6-1
clone_size: few
j_call: TRBJ1-2
d_call: TRBD1
cdr3_aa: CASSRDRGFYYGYTF
cdr3_nt: TGTGCCAGCAGTAGGGACAGGGGATTCTACTATGGCTACACCTTC

v_call: TRBV7-3
clone_size: -
j_call: TRBJ2-7
d_call: -
cdr3_aa: CASSYDGNYEQYF
cdr3_nt: TGTGCCAGCAGCTACGACGGGAATTACGAGCAGTACTTC

v_call: TRBV29-1
clone_size: -
j_call: TRBJ2-1
d_call: -
cdr3_aa: CSVARDRNEQFF
cdr3_nt: TGCAGCGTTGCGCGGGATCGGAATGAGCAGTTCTTC

v_call: TRBV5-6
clone_size: few
j_call: TRBJ1-4
d_call: -
cdr3_aa: CASSLAGLGLEATNEKLFF
cdr3_nt: TGTGCCAGCAGCTTGGCAGGGTTAGGTCTCGAGGCAACTAATGAAAAACTGTTTTTT

v_call: TRBV7-3
clone_size: -
j_call: TRBJ2-3
d_call: TRBD1
cdr3_aa: CASSLDRARSPDTQYF
cdr3_nt: TGTGCCAGCAGCTTGGACAGGGCCAGGTCCCCAGATACGCAGTATTTT

v_call: TRBV30
clone_size: -
j_call: TRBJ2-5
d_call: -
cdr3_aa: CAWSVQAAETQYF
cdr3_nt: TGTGCCTGGAGTGTACAAGCGGCCGAGACCCAGTACTTC

v_call: TRBV4-2
clone_size: -
j_call: TRBJ2-5
d_call: -
cdr3_aa: CASSQDPGGETQYF
cdr3_nt: TGTGCCAGCAGCCAAGATCCTGGGGGGGAGACCCAGTACTTC

v_call: TRBV27
clone_size: -
j_call: TRBJ2-5
d_call: TRBD1
cdr3_aa: CASSLTADREGETQYF
cdr3_nt: TGTGCCAGCAGTTTAACTGCGGACAGGGAAGGAGAGACCCAGTACTTC

v_call: TRBV19
clone_size: -
j_call: TRBJ2-2
d_call: TRBD1
cdr3_aa: CATTGTVDTGELFF
cdr3_nt: TGTGCCACCACCGGGACAGTTGACACCGGGGAGCTGTTTTTT

v_call: TRBV29-1
clone_size: few
j_call: TRBJ2-3
d_call: -
cdr3_aa: CSVGPGSTDTQYF
cdr3_nt: TGCAGCGTTGGCCCCGGGAGCACAGATACGCAGTATTTT

v_call: TRBV19
clone_size: many
j_call: TRBJ1-5
d_call: -
cdr3_aa: CASSPQGGNQPQHF
cdr3_nt: TGTGCCAGTAGCCCCCAGGGTGGCAATCAGCCCCAGCATTTT

v_call: TRBV9
clone_size: few
j_call: TRBJ2-7
d_call: TRBD2
cdr3_aa: CASSVEGDYLTYEQYF
cdr3_nt: TGTGCCAGCAGCGTAGAAGGGGACTACCTAACCTACGAGCAGTACTTC

v_call: TRBV7-2
clone_size: -
j_call: TRBJ2-1
d_call: -
cdr3_aa: CASSFPDRGIDEQFF
cdr3_nt: TGTGCCAGCAGCTTCCCGGACAGAGGGATCGATGAGCAGTTCTTC

v_call: TRBV19
clone_size: -
j_call: TRBJ1-4
d_call: TRBD1
cdr3_aa: CASSHGDRANEKLFF
cdr3_nt: TGTGCCAGTAGCCATGGGGACAGGGCGAATGAAAAACTGTTTTTT

v_call: TRBV28
clone_size: few
j_call: TRBJ2-1
d_call: TRBD2
cdr3_aa: CASSSKAGATYNEQFF
cdr3_nt: TGTGCCAGCAGTTCCAAAGCGGGAGCAACTTACAATGAGCAGTTCTTC

v_call: TRBV30
clone_size: few
j_call: TRBJ1-5
d_call: -
cdr3_aa: CAWSHRRHGKDSNQPQHF
cdr3_nt: TGTGCCTGGAGCCATAGGAGGCACGGTAAGGATAGCAATCAGCCCCAGCATTTT

v_call: TRBV7-2
clone_size: few
j_call: TRBJ2-1
d_call: TRBD2
cdr3_aa: CASSPTAGVGGNEQFF
cdr3_nt: TGTGCCAGCAGCCCCACGGCGGGAGTGGGGGGCAATGAGCAGTTCTTC

v_call: TRBV7-7
clone_size: few
j_call: TRBJ2-1
d_call: TRBD2
cdr3_aa: CASSKSSGRVSEQFF
cdr3_nt: TGTGCTAGCAGCAAATCTAGCGGGAGGGTGAGTGAGCAGTTCTTC

v_call: TRBV15
clone_size: few
j_call: TRBJ1-4
d_call: -
cdr3_aa: CATRDPVDRQEKLFF
cdr3_nt: TGTGCCACCAGAGACCCAGTAGACCGACAGGAAAAACTGTTTTTT

v_call: TRBV7-9
clone_size: few
j_call: TRBJ2-3
d_call: -
cdr3_aa: CASSLGLSTDTQYF
cdr3_nt: TGTGCCAGCAGCTTAGGACTTAGCACAGATACGCAGTATTTT

v_call: TRBV4-1
clone_size: -
j_call: TRBJ2-5
d_call: TRBD2
cdr3_aa: CASSQGTSGTETQYF
cdr3_nt: TGCGCCAGCAGCCAAGGGACTAGCGGGACGGAGACCCAGTACTTC

v_call: TRBV4-1
clone_size: -
j_call: TRBJ2-5
d_call: -
cdr3_aa: CASSEASQETQYF
cdr3_nt: TGCGCCAGCAGCGAGGCGAGTCAAGAGACCCAGTACTTC

v_call: TRBV18
clone_size: few
j_call: TRBJ1-1
d_call: TRBD1
cdr3_aa: CASSPGTGGAETEAFF
cdr3_nt: TGTGCCAGCTCACCCGGGACAGGGGGCGCAGAAACTGAAGCTTTCTTT

v_call: TRBV7-3
clone_size: many
j_call: TRBJ2-5
d_call: TRBD2
cdr3_aa: CASSFSGRAGETQYF
cdr3_nt: TGTGCCAGCAGCTTTAGCGGGAGGGCCGGAGAGACCCAGTACTTC

v_call: TRBV11-3
clone_size: -
j_call: TRBJ1-1
d_call: TRBD1
cdr3_aa: CASSPRDRMNTEAFF
cdr3_nt: TGTGCCAGCAGCCCTCGGGACAGAATGAACACTGAAGCTTTCTTT

v_call: TRBV6-1
clone_size: -
j_call: TRBJ2-5
d_call: TRBD1
cdr3_aa: CASSELGGTGKYF
cdr3_nt: TGTGCCAGCAGTGAACTAGGCGGGACAGGGAAGTACTTC